The 13 T cell receptor beta chains given below trace back to one sample, sequenced in a study of blood T cell repertoires in COVID-19. Generated by immunoSEQ multiplex PCR, the TCRdb table keeps only in-frame clones and is missing some. The table shows 99,000 or so clones, with around 80% occurring only once. Material: peripheral blood. These receptors were collected from a woman older than 75 with acute or convalescent COVID-19.

A single count supports this clone. V gene TRBV18 combines with J gene TRBJ2-1; D gene unclear. Germline loops: CDR1 KGHSH, CDR2 LQKENI. The CDR3 length is 15 residues. V lost 1 base, J lost 3 bases, and 10 bases lay in between. The chain's CDR3 is CASSPQAILYNEQFF. The CDR3 DNA sequence: TGTGCCAGCTCACCACAAGCTATTCTCTACAATGAGCAGTTCTTC.

J is TRBJ1-2 and V is TRBV5-6; 8 nucleotides agree with TRBD1. The germline V gene encodes CDR1 SGHDT and CDR2 YYEEEE. The CDR3 consists of 15 residues. V gave up 3 bases and J gave up 7 bases; unmatched junction bases: 11. The CDR3, as DNA: TGTGCCAGCAGCTCACTCGACAGGGGAAGGGGTGGCTACACCTTC. It encodes CASSSLDRGRGGYTF.

In this sample, this clone turned up a few times. The V call is TRBV15, the J call TRBJ2-2; 11 positions agree with TRBD2. CDR1 is LNHNV, CDR2 YYDKDF, per germline (reference sequence). The CDR3 is 18 residues long. V dropped 1 base and J dropped 6; count of bases not matched to a gene: 10. As DNA, the CDR3 is TGTGCCACCAGCAGAGTTCTTGGAACTAGCGGGAGTTCCGGGGAGCTGTTTTTT. It encodes CATSRVLGTSGSSGELFF. Using reference TRBV15 and TRBJ2-2 for the parts outside the CDR3, the full variable domain is DAMVIQNPRYQVTQFGKPVTLSCSQTLNHNVMYWYQQKSSQAPKLLFHYYDKDFNNEADTPDNFQSRRPNTSFCFLDIRSPGLGDTAMYLCATSRVLGTSGSSGELFFGEGSRLTVL.

Here the CDR3 reads CASSLNLNSYNEQFF. The DNA of the CDR3 is TGCGCCAGCAGCTTAAATCTTAACTCCTACAATGAGCAGTTCTTC. The chain has TRBV5-1 and TRBJ2-1; D unresolved. With 2 bases removed from V and 0 bases from J, the gap between germline ends came to 9 bases. The CDR3 loop spans 15 amino acids. CDR1 and CDR2 from the germline V gene are SGHRS and YFSETQ.

The chain couples TRBV6-6 to TRBJ1-5; D is ambiguous. This CDR3 region has 12 residues. The germline gives CDR1 MNHNY, CDR2 SVGAGI (reference sequence). With 6 bases removed from V and 5 bases from J, the gap between germline ends came to 8 bases. As DNA, the CDR3 is TGTGCCAGCAGGCCTAATGATCAGCCCCAGCATTTT. It codes for CASRPNDQPQHF.

This clone was found a few times. This chain links TRBV18 with TRBJ1-1; no clear D. The CDR3 totals 14 residues. Trimming shortened V by 0 bases and J by 0 bases, and 5 bases separated the two germline ends. From germline, CDR1 is KGHSH and CDR2 LQKENI. The CDR3 spells CASSPPSMNTEAFF. CDR3 nucleotides: TGTGCCAGCTCACCACCTTCCATGAACACTGAAGCTTTCTTT.

This chain joins TRBV2 and TRBJ2-2, with a tentative D call TRBD1 (6 bases). V dropped 2 bases and J dropped 6 bases, with 10 bases sitting between them. CDR1 SNHLY and CDR2 FYNNEI come from the germline V gene. The CDR3 covers 14 residues. CDR3 loop: CASSEQGWAGELFF. For the CDR3, the DNA is TGTGCCAGCAGTGAACAGGGGTGGGCCGGGGAGCTGTTTTTT. Full variable domain (outside the CDR3, taken from reference TRBV2 and TRBJ2-2): EPEVTQTPSHQVTQMGQEVILRCVPISNHLYFYWYRQILGQKVEFLVSFYNNEISEKSEIFDDQFSVERPDGSNFTLKIRSTKLEDSAMYFCASSEQGWAGELFFGEGSRLTVL.

This clone was detected only once. The genes are TRBV5-4 and TRBJ2-2; 12 bases are a match to TRBD2. Germline trimming cut 2 bases from V and 3 bases from J; bases unmatched to any gene: 2. Germline CDR1 SGHNT, CDR2 YYREEE (reference sequence). This CDR3 comprises 16 residues. CDR3 protein: CASSFPSGRDTGELFF. The CDR3 bases are TGTGCCAGCAGCTTCCCTAGCGGGAGGGACACCGGGGAGCTGTTTTTT.

The chain recombines TRBV19 with TRBJ2-1; perhaps TRBD2 as D (5 bases). This CDR3 is 15 amino acids long. Looked up from germline, CDR1 is LNHDA and CDR2 is SQIVND (reference sequence). Trimming took off 7 bases at V and 0 bases at J, with 13 bases between the two ends. The CDR3 here is CASNLERNSYNEQFF. CDR3 in DNA: TGTGCCAGTAATTTAGAGCGGAACTCCTACAATGAGCAGTTCTTC.

There are a few counts of this clone. J is TRBJ1-4 and V is TRBV6-5; D perhaps matches TRBD1 (5 bases). The ends were cut back, 2 bases at V and 8 bases at J, with 15 bases in the middle. CDR1 and CDR2 (germline): MNHEY, SVGAGI. The CDR3 loop spans 15 amino acids. DNA of the CDR3: TGTGCCAGCAGTTACCGTGGCAGGGAGGAAGAAAAACTGTTTTTT. It yields the protein CASSYRGREEEKLFF.

The V and J genes are TRBV28 and TRBJ2-7; 9 nucleotides agree with TRBD1. From germline, CDR1 is MDHEN and CDR2 SYDVKM. Losses at the gene ends were 3 bases for V and 4 bases for J; bases not matched to a gene: 4. The CDR3 is 14 amino acids. The CDR3 bases are TGTGCCAGCAGTTTGGGGACAGGGATGTACGAGCAGTACTTC. It specifies CASSLGTGMYEQYF.

The J gene is TRBJ1-2, the V gene TRBV2, with 8 bases identical to TRBD1. Unmatched junction bases numbered 5, after V lost 5 bases and J lost 6 bases. This CDR3 is built from 13 residues. The germline V gene has CDR1 SNHLY and CDR2 FYNNEI. The CDR3 DNA reads TGTGCCAGCAGTCCTGGGACAGGAAATGGCTACACCTTC. Amino acids: CASSPGTGNGYTF.

The V and J genes are TRBV11-2 and TRBJ1-2; 8 nucleotides match TRBD1. The CDR3 extends over 13 amino acids. Germline V CDR1 and CDR2: SGHAT, FQNNGV. V was pared by 5 bases and J by 3 bases, with 2 bases of the junction left unmatched. The CDR3 reads CASSPDRDYGYTF. In nucleotides, the CDR3 is TGTGCCAGCAGCCCGGACAGGGACTATGGCTACACCTTC.